This paragraph reports one T cell receptor beta chain. Its antigen is unknown. The data derive from a study of T cell clonotyping in hematopoietic cell transplantation. The study's findings and limits: CD4 and CD8 repertoire contributions could not be separated without sorting. At the given depth, recipient repertoires were over 95% de novo clonotypes. Broader posttransplant TCR repertoire diversity was predicted by graft donor and pretransplant recipient Inverse Simpson Index values.

The CDR3 runs 14 residues. Per germline, CDR1 LNHDA and CDR2 SQIVND (reference sequence). Trimming removed 7 bases from V and 5 bases from J, with 15 bases in between. Assay: immunoSEQ multiplex PCR; the TCRdb copy retains only in-frame clones and omits some. The data contain about 13,000 clones, just under 95% of them seen just once; the ten biggest clones take up approximately 7.8%. The sample consisted of PBMCs, taken 100 days after allogeneic stem cell transplant. The source is a female patient aged 50-60 years who had an allogeneic stem cell transplant from an unrelated donor, so the T cells may come from the graft donor. Some clones in this sample may be carry-over from other donors' samples. The V and J genes are TRBV19 and TRBJ2-1; no reliable D call. CDR3 coding DNA: TGTGCCAGTATCTCCAGTGACCGTGACAATGAGCAGTTCTTC. It yields the protein CASISSDRDNEQFF.